This TCR beta chain emerged from a study of blood T cell repertoires in COVID-19 (dated by TCRdb to about 2020). Turning to the overall study: Collaborator samples came from the United States, Italy and Spain and covered acute and convalescent phases of COVID-19. The dataset comprised deeply sampled blood TCRbeta repertoires from subjects exposed to, actively infected with, or recovered from COVID-19. The repertoires were made available in a free public database intended to serve as a resource for research on the immune response to SARS-CoV-2. Sample metadata almost always included a de-identified subject ID, COVID-19 status, age in years and sex. Where available, HLA class I and class II types were taken from metadata supplied by the sample provider and were not determined by assay-based typing. The material from the prospective study consisted of cDNA or gDNA derived from T cells, B-cell-depleted T cells, or PBMCs. Samples were obtained from the ongoing ImmuneRACE study (first 160 participants) and from 1,254 subjects provided by 6 global collaborators. What the work shows at the level of the full study, not this receptor alone: The amount of clinical and demographic metadata varied by source and participant and was provided uncurated.

Enrolling through a virtual design, the prospective study's participants ranged in age from roughly 18 to 89 years and lived across about two dozen United States geographic areas. In the prospective study, cohorts were assigned on the basis of participant-reported clinical history obtained from a screening survey and a study questionnaire. Each participant in the prospective study had whole blood, serum and a nasopharyngeal or oropharyngeal swab collected by mobile phlebotomists. Prospective study participants could optionally give additional blood draws and questionnaires over an approximately two-month period. Before DNA extraction, blood samples from the prospective study were shipped at room temperature or frozen. The CDR3 holds 14 amino acids from the cysteine to the phenylalanine. Only the CDR3 DNA is retained, 42 bases long and in frame from the first base. Between the V and J ends, shortened by 5 bases and 4 bases respectively, the junction contains 14 bases. CDR1 SGHVS and CDR2 FNYEAQ were looked up in the germline V gene.

TCRbeta CDR3 regions were amplified from genomic DNA by means of the immunoSEQ Assay, a bias-controlled multiplex PCR. Turning to the authors' computational methods: The number of nucleated cells in each sample was estimated from the amplification of reference gene primers within the assay. To quantify the absolute abundance of each unique TCRbeta CDR3 rearrangement, sequence reads were collapsed and filtered. For each sample, productive Simpson clonality was calculated by taking the square root of Simpson's diversity index across productive rearrangements. Sourced from immuneACCESS, this table was stored by TCRdb with only in-frame sequences that have V and J called. A share of the clones is absent; for the studies checked, an unresolved V gene accounts for under half, and the remainder has no known explanation. That table is the source of V, J and clone size, and D and trimming were worked out from the DNA. For this sample there are fewer than 250,000 clones; about 91% appear just once. The top ten constitute roughly 14% of the sample.

Notes on this clone: The specificity of this receptor is unknown. Base quality data are lacking; no much larger clone is found one base away.

Material: PBMCs or T cells enriched from blood (not recorded which). The chain joins TRBV7-6 to TRBJ2-5, with no confident D gene call. The origin of this receptor is a woman aged 45-65 years with acute COVID-19. CDR3 reads: CASSSTLVRETQYF. At the DNA level, the sequence is TGTGCCAGCAGCAGCACCCTGGTCCGAGAGACCCAGTACTTC.